This TCR beta chain was observed in a study of early T cells in non-severe SARS-CoV-2 infection. Overall study results and limits: The matching step, a VDJdb search, favored anti-spike CD8 responses and missed private and CD4 specificities.

V shed 1 base and J shed 0 bases, with 11 bases lying between them. Germline loops: CDR1 SGHTA, CDR2 FQGNSA. CDR3 length: 16 residues. Worth noting for this clonotype: Its target is unknown.

Individual cDNA molecules were tagged with unique molecular identifiers. TCRdb passed the 5' RACE reads through MiXCR, listing each CDR3 protein once. The sample carries some 91,000 distinct CDR3 sequences, more than 13% recorded once. Sequenced input: whole blood. The origin of this receptor is an adult who was a healthcare worker with PCR-confirmed SARS-CoV-2 infection or an uninfected control (not recorded which). V gene TRBV7-2 combines with J gene TRBJ2-3; D remains ambiguous. Here the CDR3 reads CASSLVSTYSTDTQYF. Written as DNA, the CDR3 is TGTGCCAGCAGCTTAGTCTCAACATACAGCACAGATACGCAGTATTTT.